Detailed here is one T cell receptor beta chain. Its antigen remains unknown. Trimming removed 6 bases from V and 7 bases from J, with 10 bases in between. CDR3 length equals 12 residues. Germline CDR1 is MNHEY and CDR2 is SMNVEV (reference sequence). TCRdb independently ran MiXCR on the 5' RACE reads; one entry per CDR3 protein. The table shows about 450,000 distinct CDR3 sequences, with approximately 17% occurring only once. The sample originates from a study of identical twins. Study conclusions and caveats: Among monozygotic twins, out-of-frame TCR alpha sharing exceeded what models predicted. Zero-insertion results could be subject to partial confounding by invariant MAIT and iNKT cells.

The chain combines TRBV27 with TRBJ2-1, with D unresolved. The sequenced sample consisted of naive T cells sorted from blood. The TCR originated in a man aged 45-65 years in good health. CDR3 coding DNA: TGTGCCAGCAGCCCCGCGTTAAATGAGCAGTTCTTC. It codes for CASSPALNEQFF.